This T cell receptor (beta chain) was sequenced in a study of blood T cells in healthy people across ages. A second about 6 to 11 cycle PCR used barcoded and J-beta primers. MiXCR was run by TCRdb on the 5' RACE reads, yielding one entry per CDR3 protein. The sample yields roughly 500,000 distinct CDR3 sequences, 25% to 30% seen once. All donors came from Russia, were Caucasian and healthy, and spanned ages roughly 6 to 95. A minimum of 6.5 million PBMCs was isolated per sample. Total RNA was extracted at no less than 5.5 micrograms per sample. The V and J ends lost 6 bases and 8 bases respectively, with 16 bases between them. This CDR3 has 13 amino acids.

What was sequenced was blood. This TCR derives from a woman aged 70 to 79 in good health. The J gene is TRBJ1-1, the V gene TRBV12-3 or TRBV12-4, with D unresolved. The CDR3 loop reads CASSKTGSPEAFF. The CDR3 region has the DNA TGTGCCAGCAGCAAAACGGGGTCCCCCGAAGCTTTCTTT.